This is a list of T cell receptor beta chains from one sample in a study of neurological immune-mediated disorders. One entry per CDR3 protein, called by TCRdb with MiXCR from the 5' RACE reads. Among fewer than 85,000 distinct CDR3 sequences listed, 17% were seen once. The sample taken for sequencing was PBMCs. These receptors all stem from a woman between 35 and 50 years old in good health. Both conserved end residues are part of each CDR3. D genes are given only for firm matches.

cdr3_aa: CSVQVDRESKAFF; v_call: TRBV29-1; d_call: NA; j_call: TRBJ1-1
cdr3_aa: CSARAPADTQYF; v_call: TRBV20-1; d_call: NA; j_call: TRBJ2-3
cdr3_aa: CAISERGDTEAFF; v_call: TRBV10-3; d_call: NA; j_call: TRBJ1-1
cdr3_aa: CASRARAATDTQYF; v_call: TRBV10-2; d_call: NA; j_call: TRBJ2-3
cdr3_aa: CASSLLGYGYTF; v_call: TRBV14; d_call: NA; j_call: TRBJ1-2
cdr3_aa: CASSHPVSADTQYF; v_call: TRBV6-2/TRBV6-3; d_call: NA; j_call: TRBJ2-3
cdr3_aa: CASSHQGLRGGYTF; v_call: TRBV14; d_call: NA; j_call: TRBJ1-2
cdr3_aa: CASSFPSSRLGGNEQFF; v_call: TRBV5-1; d_call: NA; j_call: TRBJ2-1
cdr3_aa: CATSDRGTDGRNEQFF; v_call: TRBV24-1; d_call: TRBD1; j_call: TRBJ2-1
cdr3_aa: CASSLLAGGTTNTGELFF; v_call: TRBV6-1; d_call: TRBD2; j_call: TRBJ2-2
cdr3_aa: CASRAGLADTGELFF; v_call: TRBV7-2; d_call: TRBD2; j_call: TRBJ2-2
cdr3_aa: CARTTGEVTGELFF; v_call: TRBV19; d_call: NA; j_call: TRBJ2-2
cdr3_aa: CASSVAYDSSYEQYF; v_call: TRBV9; d_call: NA; j_call: TRBJ2-7
cdr3_aa: CASSRGQGGNEQFF; v_call: TRBV5-1; d_call: TRBD1; j_call: TRBJ2-1
cdr3_aa: CASSEEAGRNTQYF; v_call: TRBV2; d_call: TRBD2; j_call: TRBJ2-3
cdr3_aa: CASSLGDSNSNQPQHF; v_call: TRBV7-9; d_call: TRBD1; j_call: TRBJ1-5
cdr3_aa: CAISAGNRGHETQYF; v_call: TRBV10-3; d_call: TRBD1; j_call: TRBJ2-5
cdr3_aa: CASRGQISNQPQHF; v_call: TRBV6-2/TRBV6-3; d_call: NA; j_call: TRBJ1-5
cdr3_aa: CASSYSAGGGYGYTF; v_call: TRBV6-5; d_call: TRBD1; j_call: TRBJ1-2
cdr3_aa: CASSKGTGGPNEQFF; v_call: TRBV21-1; d_call: NA; j_call: TRBJ2-1
cdr3_aa: CASSLRVDSYEQYF; v_call: TRBV7-2; d_call: NA; j_call: TRBJ2-7
cdr3_aa: CARISGQQKAPGTDTQYF; v_call: TRBV25-1; d_call: NA; j_call: TRBJ2-3
cdr3_aa: CASSFGTGTGRGANEKLFF; v_call: TRBV5-1; d_call: TRBD1; j_call: TRBJ1-4
cdr3_aa: CATSRDLSVGGNEQFF; v_call: TRBV15; d_call: NA; j_call: TRBJ2-1
cdr3_aa: CASRDGGLYGYTF; v_call: TRBV6-2/TRBV6-3; d_call: NA; j_call: TRBJ1-2
cdr3_aa: CASSSTRDRLVNEQFF; v_call: TRBV7-8; d_call: NA; j_call: TRBJ2-1
cdr3_aa: CSASDGTTSTDTQYF; v_call: TRBV20-1; d_call: NA; j_call: TRBJ2-3
cdr3_aa: CASSLTRGYDEQYF; v_call: TRBV4-3; d_call: NA; j_call: TRBJ2-7
cdr3_aa: CASSLTGQDYNEQFF; v_call: TRBV5-1; d_call: TRBD1; j_call: TRBJ2-1
cdr3_aa: CASSSLTGDNGYTF; v_call: TRBV3-1; d_call: TRBD1; j_call: TRBJ1-2
cdr3_aa: CASSYPTRRSTDTQYF; v_call: TRBV6-2/TRBV6-3; d_call: NA; j_call: TRBJ2-3
cdr3_aa: CATSRNQGAETQYF; v_call: TRBV15; d_call: TRBD1; j_call: TRBJ2-5
cdr3_aa: CVSSSLAGGTDTQYF; v_call: TRBV7-3; d_call: TRBD2; j_call: TRBJ2-3
cdr3_aa: CASSSETVLQETQYF; v_call: TRBV11-2; d_call: NA; j_call: TRBJ2-5
cdr3_aa: CSARDSLRGGYF; v_call: TRBV20-1; d_call: NA; j_call: TRBJ2-3
cdr3_aa: CASSPSGGPYEQYF; v_call: TRBV5-1; d_call: TRBD2; j_call: TRBJ2-7
cdr3_aa: CASSNDRDADTQYF; v_call: TRBV6-2/TRBV6-3; d_call: TRBD1; j_call: TRBJ2-3
cdr3_aa: CASSLRLPTGELFF; v_call: TRBV28; d_call: NA; j_call: TRBJ2-2
cdr3_aa: CASSPDRLRNEQFF; v_call: TRBV12-3/TRBV12-4; d_call: NA; j_call: TRBJ2-1
cdr3_aa: CASKQPEAFF; v_call: TRBV5-6; d_call: NA; j_call: TRBJ1-1
cdr3_aa: CASSSNRQGNEQFF; v_call: TRBV12-3/TRBV12-4; d_call: TRBD1; j_call: TRBJ2-1
cdr3_aa: CASSLLVGTNEKLFF; v_call: TRBV7-2; d_call: NA; j_call: TRBJ1-4
cdr3_aa: CASSWTPAANIQYF; v_call: TRBV11-1; d_call: NA; j_call: TRBJ2-4
cdr3_aa: CASSPSSQETQYF; v_call: TRBV7-3; d_call: NA; j_call: TRBJ2-5
cdr3_aa: CASSQVRRQAQETQYF; v_call: TRBV3-1; d_call: NA; j_call: TRBJ2-5
cdr3_aa: CASSWIPGQNYEQYF; v_call: TRBV7-2; d_call: TRBD1; j_call: TRBJ2-7
cdr3_aa: CASSSPRTGGQHEQYF; v_call: TRBV5-1; d_call: TRBD1; j_call: TRBJ2-7
cdr3_aa: CATRGGPDTGELFF; v_call: TRBV3-1; d_call: NA; j_call: TRBJ2-2
cdr3_aa: CAWRGDTGGPGEQFF; v_call: TRBV30; d_call: TRBD2; j_call: TRBJ2-1
cdr3_aa: CASSISMNTEAFF; v_call: TRBV19; d_call: NA; j_call: TRBJ1-1
cdr3_aa: CASSQYGGTSGGAPNEQFF; v_call: TRBV4-3; d_call: TRBD2; j_call: TRBJ2-1
cdr3_aa: CASSLLADEQYF; v_call: TRBV18; d_call: TRBD2; j_call: TRBJ2-7
cdr3_aa: CASSFSRSNEQFF; v_call: TRBV27; d_call: NA; j_call: TRBJ2-1
cdr3_aa: CASRRIGDNTGELFF; v_call: TRBV2; d_call: NA; j_call: TRBJ2-2
cdr3_aa: CATSTVPDRGPQHF; v_call: TRBV15; d_call: TRBD1; j_call: TRBJ1-5
cdr3_aa: CSVDEAGTDTQYF; v_call: TRBV29-1; d_call: NA; j_call: TRBJ2-3
cdr3_aa: CASSLVPLRSGGIQYF; v_call: TRBV7-3; d_call: NA; j_call: TRBJ2-4
cdr3_aa: CASSSRTGVYNEQFF; v_call: TRBV6-2/TRBV6-3; d_call: TRBD1; j_call: TRBJ2-1
cdr3_aa: CARTQGTHPPKTQYF; v_call: TRBV7-2; d_call: NA; j_call: TRBJ2-5
cdr3_aa: CASSRGPNTEAFF; v_call: TRBV5-1; d_call: NA; j_call: TRBJ1-1